A single sample is the source of the 3 T cell receptor beta chains below, sequenced in a study of metastatic and nonmetastatic thyroid tumors. Treatment of any kind had been given to no patient before thyroid surgery. MiXCR reprocessed the PCR reads for TCRdb. Of some 10,000 clones in the sample, about a tenth were seen once. Sequencing used tumor tissue. The receptors were sampled from a female donor with papillary thyroid cancer or a benign thyroid nodule (not recorded which). Some clones in this sample may be carry-over from other donors' samples.

In this sample, this clone is medium-sized. The chain has TRBV19 and TRBJ1-6, with D hard to call. Looked up from germline, CDR1 is LNHDA and CDR2 is SQIVND (reference sequence). The germline V and J ends were trimmed by 5 bases and 6 bases, with 11 bases remaining between them. The CDR3 extends over 14 amino acids. CDR3 protein: CASSVRMGNSPLHF. The CDR3 coding sequence is TGTGCCAGTAGTGTCAGAATGGGTAATTCACCCCTCCACTTT.

This clone has at least ten counts. The CDR3 spells CATSRPGLARGTQYF. CDR3 bases: TGTGCCACCAGCAGACCCGGACTAGCCAGGGGGACCCAGTACTTC. V and J are TRBV15 and TRBJ2-5; 8 nucleotides agree with TRBD2. The CDR3 consists of 15 residues. The V gene end was trimmed by 2 bases and the J gene end by 7 bases; junction bases not matched to a gene: 9. Looked up from germline, CDR1 is LNHNV and CDR2 is YYDKDF (reference sequence).

J is TRBJ2-1 and V is TRBV5-5; possible D gene TRBD2, 5 bases. Germline V gene sequence: CDR1 SGHKS, CDR2 YYEKEE (reference sequence). V was shortened by 4 bases and J by 12 bases, with 14 bases between the two germline ends. The CDR3 runs 12 residues. This CDR3 reads CASSDRGHGQFF. CDR3 sequence (DNA): TGTGCCAGCAGCGACCGAGGGCATGGGCAGTTCTTC. Using reference TRBV5-5 and TRBJ2-1 for the parts outside the CDR3, the full variable domain is DAGVTQSPTHLIKTRGQQVTLRCSPISGHKSVSWYQQVLGQGPQFIFQYYEKEERGRGNFPDRFSARQFPNYSSELNVNALLLGDSALYLCASSDRGHGQFFGPGTRLTVL.